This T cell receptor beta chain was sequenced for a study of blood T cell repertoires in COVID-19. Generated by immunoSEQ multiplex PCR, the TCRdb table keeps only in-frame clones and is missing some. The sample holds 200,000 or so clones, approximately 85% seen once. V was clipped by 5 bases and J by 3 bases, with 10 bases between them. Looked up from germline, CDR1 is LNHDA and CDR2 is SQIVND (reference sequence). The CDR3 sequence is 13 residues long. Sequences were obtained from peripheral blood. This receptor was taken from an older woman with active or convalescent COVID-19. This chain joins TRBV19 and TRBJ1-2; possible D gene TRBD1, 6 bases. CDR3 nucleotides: TGTGCCAGTAGTCCGGACAGTGACTATGGCTACACCTTC. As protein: CASSPDSDYGYTF.